The rows below give T cell receptor beta chains drawn from one sample of a study of T cell responses to AZD1222 COVID-19 vaccine. Sequenced by immunoSEQ multiplex PCR; TCRdb stores in-frame clones only, minus some. Of about 99,000 clones in the sample, 93% were seen once. The sample was peripheral blood, taken on day 0 of AZD1222 vaccination. The receptors come from an adult in good health. The CDR3 runs from the conserved cysteine through the conserved F or W. Fields, in order: J gene, D gene, clone size, V gene, CDR3 length, CDR3 protein, CDR3 DNA. A D gene is named only where the DNA matches it firmly. Only some rows state a clone size, as once, few, many or a class for expanded clones.

>TRBJ2-1|.|.|TRBV18|15
CASSPEGYSYNEQFF
TGTGCCAGCTCACCAGAAGGGTACTCCTACAATGAGCAGTTCTTC
>TRBJ2-1|TRBD2|.|TRBV7-2|15
CASSLVAGGYNEQFF
TGTGCCAGCAGCTTAGTAGCGGGAGGATACAATGAGCAGTTCTTC
>TRBJ1-2|.|.|TRBV29-1|12
CSVEHPGDGYTF
TGCAGCGTTGAACATCCAGGGGATGGCTACACCTTC
>TRBJ2-1|TRBD1|.|TRBV5-6|15
CASSLWMGQGNEQFF
TGTGCCAGCAGCTTGTGGATGGGACAGGGCAATGAGCAGTTCTTC
>TRBJ1-4|TRBD1|.|TRBV7-9|14
CASSLGQGNEKLFF
TGTGCCAGCAGCCTGGGACAGGGAAACGAAAAACTGTTTTTT
>TRBJ1-1|.|once|TRBV27|13
CASSPRQYTEAFF
TGTGCCAGCAGTCCCCGACAGTACACTGAAGCTTTCTTT
>TRBJ2-3|TRBD2|.|TRBV5-1|18
CASSLGLAGVYSTDTQYF
TGCGCCAGTTCACTTGGGCTAGCGGGAGTGTACAGCACAGATACGCAGTATTTT
>TRBJ2-7|TRBD1|.|TRBV6-5|14
CASRSDRGTYEQYF
TGTGCCAGCAGGTCGGACAGGGGTACCTACGAGCAGTACTTC
>TRBJ1-5|.|.|TRBV5-5|14
CASSFGQSGQPQHF
TGTGCCAGCAGCTTCGGACAGTCTGGTCAGCCCCAGCATTTT
>TRBJ2-3|.|.|TRBV7-2|14
CASSFQGRMDTQYF
TGTGCCAGCAGCTTCCAGGGACGGATGGATACGCAGTATTTT
>TRBJ2-1|.|.|TRBV3-1/TRBV3-2|14
CASSPPAGHNEQFF
TGTGCCAGCAGCCCCCCGGCGGGACACAATGAGCAGTTCTTC
>TRBJ2-2|.|.|TRBV11-2|15
CASRGWTANTGELFF
TGTGCCAGCCGGGGATGGACAGCCAACACCGGGGAGCTGTTTTTT
>TRBJ1-3|.|few|TRBV5-1|13
CASSLSGRNTIYF
TGCGCCAGCAGCCTATCGGGCCGAAACACCATATATTTT
>TRBJ2-3|.|.|TRBV7-8|13
CASLLQGMDTQYF
TGTGCCAGCCTCTTGCAGGGAATGGATACGCAGTATTTT
>TRBJ2-1|TRBD2|.|TRBV6-5|15
CASRDGLAGVNEQFF
TGTGCCAGCAGAGACGGACTAGCGGGAGTCAATGAGCAGTTCTTC
>TRBJ2-5|TRBD1|.|TRBV7-2|14
CASSLGQGLETQYF
TGTGCCAGCAGCTTAGGACAGGGTTTAGAGACCCAGTACTTC
>TRBJ1-1|TRBD1|.|TRBV30|12
CAWSVDRAEAFF
TGTGCCTGGAGTGTAGACAGGGCTGAAGCTTTCTTT
>TRBJ1-2|TRBD1|.|TRBV7-2|14
CASSSGQGSYGYTF
TGTGCCAGCAGCTCCGGACAGGGTTCCTATGGCTACACCTTC
>TRBJ2-1|TRBD2|.|TRBV24-1|16
CATSDPAGEGFNEQFF
TGTGCCACCAGTGACCCAGCGGGAGAGGGGTTCAATGAGCAGTTCTTC
>TRBJ2-3|TRBD1|once|TRBV11-2|16
CASSQSPGGVTDTQYF
TGTGCCAGCAGCCAATCTCCAGGGGGAGTCACAGATACGCAGTATTTT
>TRBJ2-3|.|.|TRBV19|13
CASRMSRTDTQYF
TGTGCCAGCCGGATGTCGCGCACAGATACGCAGTATTTT
>TRBJ2-5|.|.|TRBV7-2|16
CASSLESGRHGETQYF
TGTGCCAGCAGCTTGGAATCGGGACGCCACGGGGAGACCCAGTACTTC
>TRBJ2-7|TRBD2|once|TRBV6-5|14
CASSPTSVPYEQYF
TGTGCCAGCAGTCCGACTAGCGTTCCCTACGAGCAGTACTTC
>TRBJ2-5|.|.|TRBV19|14
CASSMRHPQETQYF
TGTGCCAGTAGTATGAGACACCCCCAAGAGACCCAGTACTTC
>TRBJ1-5|.|.|TRBV19|13
CASSAQWNQPQHF
TGTGCCAGTAGTGCCCAGTGGAATCAGCCCCAGCATTTT
>TRBJ2-3|.|.|TRBV7-8|18
CASSPRSEGSWVDSTQYF
TGTGCCAGCAGCCCCCGGAGTGAAGGGAGCTGGGTTGACAGTACGCAGTATTTT
>TRBJ2-7|TRBD2|.|TRBV19|14
CASKEAGGPYEQYF
TGTGCCAGTAAGGAAGCGGGAGGTCCCTACGAGCAGTACTTC
>TRBJ1-2|.|.|TRBV20-1|11
CSASSFRSYTF
TGCAGTGCTAGTAGCTTTCGCAGCTACACCTTC
>TRBJ1-1|.|.|TRBV14|16
CASSQDMVGLNTEAFF
TGTGCCAGCAGCCAAGATATGGTGGGATTGAACACTGAAGCTTTCTTT
>TRBJ1-5|.|once|TRBV6-1|14
CASSDIWGEQPQHF
TGTGCCAGCAGTGACATATGGGGGGAACAGCCCCAGCATTTT
>TRBJ2-7|.|.|TRBV27|14
CASSYGRRAYEQYF
TGTGCCAGCAGTTATGGTAGAAGAGCCTACGAGCAGTACTTC
>TRBJ2-4|.|.|TRBV7-9|15
CASSLGGQAKNIQYF
TGTGCCAGCAGCTTGGGGGGCCAAGCCAAAAACATTCAGTACTTC
>TRBJ2-7|.|once|TRBV15|16
CATSTAFSGSSYEQYF
TGTGCCACCAGCACCGCCTTCAGCGGCTCCTCCTACGAGCAGTACTTC
>TRBJ2-3|TRBD1|.|TRBV7-3|16
CASSYGRDRGTDTQYF
TGTGCCAGCAGCTACGGGCGGGACAGGGGAACAGATACGCAGTATTTT